One sample yielded the 23 T cell receptor beta chains listed below, sequenced in a study of T-cell reconstitution after alpha-beta-depleted transplantation in children. Library preparation (for TCRbeta) was performed with unique molecular identifiers. TCRdb fed the PCR reads into MiXCR, producing one record per CDR3 protein. The data show roughly 500,000 distinct CDR3 sequences, with about 31% seen just once and roughly 2.5% held by the top ten. Specimen: PBMCs from the stem cell graft donor, collected from the stem cell graft. The receptors originated from a human donor who donated a stem cell graft to a child with aplastic anemia.

This clonotype was recorded only once. The rearrangement joins TRBV9 to TRBJ1-1, with 8 bases lining up with TRBD1. The CDR3 runs 16 residues. V shed 2 bases, J shed 0 bases, and the junction held 6 bases outside the gene matches. CDR1 and CDR2 from the germline V gene are SGDLS and YYNGEE. CDR3: CASSVGTGPMNTEAFF. CDR3 sequence (DNA): TGTGCCAGCAGCGTTGGGACAGGACCCATGAACACTGAAGCTTTCTTT.

This clonotype has more than one count but fewer than ten. The chain carries TRBV10-3 and TRBJ2-4; 8 nucleotides match TRBD2. V was clipped by 2 bases and J by 8 bases; unmatched bases: 5. Per the germline V gene, CDR1 is ENHRY and CDR2 is SYGVKD. This CDR3 is built from 14 residues. The CDR3 reads CAISESGTRDIQYF. The CDR3 DNA follows: TGTGCCATCAGTGAGAGTGGGACTAGGGACATTCAGTACTTC.

The rearrangement uses TRBV7-9 and TRBJ1-4; D might be TRBD1 (5 bases). Trimming pared 5 bases from V and 6 bases from J, leaving 13 bases between. The CDR3 sequence is 14 residues long. CDR1 is SEHNR and CDR2 is FQNEAQ in the germline V gene (reference sequence). The CDR3, as DNA: TGTGCCAGCAGCCCAGGGAGAGTTGATGAAAAACTGTTTTTT. This encodes CASSPGRVDEKLFF.

The chain joins TRBV6-5 to TRBJ2-1; 12 nucleotides line up with TRBD2. CDR1 MNHEY and CDR2 SVGAGI come from the germline V gene. V shed 2 bases, J shed 6 bases, and the junction held 2 bases outside the gene matches. CDR3 size: 15 residues. For the CDR3, the DNA is TGTGCCAGCAGTTACGGGACTAGCGGGCGCAATGAGCAGTTCTTC. It specifies CASSYGTSGRNEQFF.

The V and J genes are TRBV30 and TRBJ2-1; D might be TRBD1 (6 bases). Trimming removed 3 bases from V and 8 bases from J, with 11 bases in between. Germline V CDR1 and CDR2: GTSNPN, SVGIG (reference sequence). The CDR3 runs to 12 residues. The CDR3 bases are TGTGCCTGGAGCCCAGGGGTGGATGAGCAGTTCTTC. Translated, it gives CAWSPGVDEQFF.

This rearrangement joins TRBV29-1 to TRBJ2-5; a possible D gene is TRBD1 (6 bases). The length of the CDR3 is 15 residues. Per germline, CDR1 SQVTM and CDR2 ANQGSEA. Trimming removed 3 bases from V and 5 bases from J, with 19 bases in between. The CDR3 sequence: CSVEVKGGTGETQYF. The DNA of the CDR3 is TGCAGCGTTGAGGTTAAAGGGGGTACGGGGGAGACCCAGTACTTC.

The sample holds a few counts of this clonotype. The chain uses TRBV7-3 and TRBJ2-3, with 7 bases fitting TRBD1. V trimming: 5 bases; J trimming: 1 base; junction bases outside the gene matches: 6. There are 15 residues in the CDR3. Germline V CDR1 and CDR2: SGHTA, FQGTGA. Here the CDR3 reads CASSLQGPRTDTQYF. CDR3 nucleotides: TGTGCCAGCAGCCTACAGGGGCCGCGCACAGATACGCAGTATTTT.

There are a few counts of this clonotype. This chain links TRBV21-1 with TRBJ2-7; the table assigns TRBD1, which was not confirmed against the DNA. TRBV21-1 is a recognized pseudogene. The CDR3 loop spans 13 amino acids. CDR3 sequence (DNA): TGTGCCAGCAGCAGGGGCATCGGGTACGAGCAGTACGTC. Protein sequence: CASSRGIGYEQYV.

The chain uses TRBV5-5 and TRBJ1-1; 7 bases are shared with TRBD1. CDR1 is SGHKS and CDR2 is YYEKEE in the germline V gene (reference sequence). The CDR3 runs to 15 residues. J lost 7 bases, V lost 4 bases, and 13 bases had no gene match. The CDR3, as DNA: TGTGCCAGCAGCATTACAGGGGAGTTGAGTAATGAAGCTTTCTTT. This codes for CASSITGELSNEAFF. The variable domain in full, with the rest retrieved from reference TRBV5-5 and TRBJ1-1, is DAGVTQSPTHLIKTRGQQVTLRCSPISGHKSVSWYQQVLGQGPQFIFQYYEKEERGRGNFPDRFSARQFPNYSSELNVNALLLGDSALYLCASSITGELSNEAFFGQGTRLTVV.

This sequence joins TRBV5-1 and TRBJ1-3; D might be TRBD1 (6 bases). Germline CDR1 SGHRS, CDR2 YFSETQ. This CDR3 has 15 amino acids. V gave up 4 bases and J gave up 0 bases, with 11 bases separating them. The CDR3 bases are TGCGCCAGCAGCGAACAGGGCGCCTCTGGAAACACCATATATTTT. This sequence encodes CASSEQGASGNTIYF.

V is TRBV28 and J is TRBJ1-2; D not resolved. The CDR3 spans 14 residues. V lost 5 bases to trimming and J lost 4 bases, with 14 bases between them. Germline loops: CDR1 MDHEN, CDR2 SYDVKM. The CDR3 nucleotides are TGTGCCAGCAGTCCGATTTTTGTAGTCTATGGCTACACCTTC. Its translation is CASSPIFVVYGYTF.

The V gene is TRBV20-1, the J gene TRBJ2-7; the match to TRBD2 covers 7 bases. The CDR3 is 13 amino acids. Germline V lookup: CDR1 DFQATT, CDR2 SNEGSKA (reference sequence). V lost 6 bases to trimming and J lost 7 bases; unmatched junction nucleotides: 12. CDR3 sequence: CSAPPTGGREQYF. The CDR3 DNA reads as TGCAGTGCCCCTCCGACGGGGGGACGGGAGCAGTACTTC.

This clonotype was counted only a few times. The V gene is TRBV20-1, the J gene TRBJ2-1; D gene uncertain. This CDR3 comprises 12 residues. Germline CDR1 is DFQATT and CDR2 is SNEGSKA (reference sequence). V was trimmed by 0 bases and J by 12 bases, leaving 12 bases between them. CDR3 sequence: CSARDVGPGQFF. CDR3 coding DNA: TGCAGTGCTAGAGATGTTGGACCCGGGCAGTTCTTC.

The chain uses TRBV5-1 and TRBJ2-3; 12 nucleotides agree with TRBD2. CDR3 size: 17 residues. CDR1 SGHRS and CDR2 YFSETQ come from the germline V gene. With V trimmed by 3 bases and J by 2 bases, 7 bases remained unmatched. CDR3 residues: CASSSPGLAGHTDTQYF. DNA of the CDR3: TGCGCCAGCAGCTCACCGGGACTAGCGGGTCACACAGATACGCAGTATTTT.

The rearrangement joins TRBV19 to TRBJ2-3; TRBD1 matches 10 bases. This CDR3 contains 17 residues. V gave up 4 bases and J gave up 5 bases; unmatched junction bases: 12. In germline, CDR1 is LNHDA, CDR2 SQIVND (reference sequence). CDR3 region: CASSTTGQGIRVDTQYF. The DNA of the CDR3 is TGTGCCAGTAGTACCACGGGACAGGGGATTCGGGTAGATACGCAGTATTTT.

This clonotype was seen more than once but under ten times. The rearrangement joins TRBV7-2 to TRBJ2-1, with D uncertain. CDR3 length: 15 amino acids. The germline gives CDR1 SGHTA, CDR2 FQGNSA. The germline V and J ends were trimmed by 0 bases and 1 base, with 7 bases remaining between them. This chain's CDR3 is CASSLAMVSYNEQFF. For the CDR3, the DNA is TGTGCCAGCAGCTTAGCGATGGTGTCCTACAATGAGCAGTTCTTC.

The rearrangement uses TRBV25-1 and TRBJ1-2; TRBD1 agrees at 8 bases. Germline assignment: CDR1 MGHDK and CDR2 SYGVNS. The junction had 6 bases not matched to a gene; V was cut back by 5 bases and J by 4 bases. The CDR3 has 14 amino acids. The CDR3 nucleotides are TGTGCCAGCAGTCAGACAGGGGATCTCTATGGCTACACCTTC. It encodes CASSQTGDLYGYTF.

This chain uses TRBV29-1 with TRBJ1-1; perhaps TRBD1 as D (5 bases). Germline V gives CDR1 SQVTM, CDR2 ANQGSEA. There are 11 residues in the CDR3. Between the trimmed V and J ends, which lost 7 bases and 6 bases, there was a span of 12 bases. CDR3 in DNA: TGCAGCGCGGGGCGTGCGGCTGAAGCTTTCTTT. Translation: CSAGRAAEAFF.

This sequence joins TRBV7-2 and TRBJ2-5, with D perhaps given as TRBD1 or TRBD2 (5 bases each). Germline CDR1 SGHTA, CDR2 FQGNSA. The CDR3 has 14 amino acids. V lost 4 bases and J lost 1, with 10 bases in between. The CDR3 sequence: CASSWTGAQETQYF. The CDR3 region has the DNA TGTGCCAGCAGCTGGACCGGGGCCCAAGAGACCCAGTACTTC.

The chain recombines TRBV2 with TRBJ2-7; D ambiguous. The CDR3 has 14 residues. The V end lost 6 bases, the J end lost 0 bases, and 12 bases lay between the germline ends. Germline CDR1 and CDR2: SNHLY and FYNNEI. The CDR3 DNA is TGTGCCAGCAGCAAATCACCTGGCTCCTACGAGCAGTACGTC. Protein: CASSKSPGSYEQYV.

The chain uses TRBV20-1 and TRBJ2-7; 7 bases are a match to TRBD2. V was clipped by 3 bases and J by 4 bases; unmatched bases: 9. The CDR3 sequence is 14 residues long. The V gene's germline CDR1 is DFQATT and CDR2 SNEGSKA (reference sequence). CDR3 DNA: TGCAGTGCTAGCATGGCGGGAGTGGTATACGAGCAGTACTTC. Residues: CSASMAGVVYEQYF.

The chain recombines TRBV20-1 with TRBJ2-2, with 7 bases that match TRBD2. Germline loops: CDR1 DFQATT, CDR2 SNEGSKA (reference sequence). This CDR3 has 16 amino acids. V dropped 0 bases and J dropped 4; count of bases not matched to a gene: 8. This CDR3 is CSARDYGGRGTGELFF. The CDR3 nucleotides read TGCAGTGCTAGAGATTATGGAGGGAGGGGCACCGGGGAGCTGTTTTTT.

DNA for the CDR3: TGTGCCAGCAGTTACTCAGGGACGGAGGGCTACACCTTC. This sequence encodes CASSYSGTEGYTF. The chain uses TRBV6-5 and TRBJ1-2; a possible D gene is TRBD1 (5 bases). V was pared by 0 bases and J by 8 bases, with 10 bases between. The germline gives CDR1 MNHEY, CDR2 SVGAGI. CDR3 length: 13 residues.